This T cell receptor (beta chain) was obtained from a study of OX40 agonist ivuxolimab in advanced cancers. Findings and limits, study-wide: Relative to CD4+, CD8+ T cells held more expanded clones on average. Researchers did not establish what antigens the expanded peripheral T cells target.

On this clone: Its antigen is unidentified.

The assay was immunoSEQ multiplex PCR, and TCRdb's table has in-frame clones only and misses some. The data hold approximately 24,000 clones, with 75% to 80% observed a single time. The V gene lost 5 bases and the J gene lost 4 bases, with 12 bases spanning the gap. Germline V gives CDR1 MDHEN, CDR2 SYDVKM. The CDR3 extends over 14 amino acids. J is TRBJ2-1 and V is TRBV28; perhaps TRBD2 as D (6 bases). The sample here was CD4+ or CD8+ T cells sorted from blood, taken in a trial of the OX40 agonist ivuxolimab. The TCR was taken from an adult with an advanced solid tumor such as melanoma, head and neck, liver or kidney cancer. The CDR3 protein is CASSPGRGYNEQFF. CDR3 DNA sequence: TGTGCCAGCAGTCCCGGGAGAGGGTACAATGAGCAGTTCTTC.